The 10 T cell receptor beta chains presented below share a single source sample, sequenced in a study of control samples from healthy donors and cancer patients. TCRdb's copy holds only in-frame clones and misses some; the assay was immunoSEQ multiplex PCR. The table lists 100,000 to 150,000 clones, roughly 87% of them singletons, with around 1.8% in the top ten. The sample comprised blood. These receptors all stem from a man younger than 35 in good health.

This chain connects TRBV11-2 to TRBJ1-4; no reliable D call. V lost 3 bases to trimming and J lost 8 bases, with 16 bases between them. The CDR3 extends over 15 amino acids. The germline CDR1 and CDR2 sequences are SGHAT and FQNNGV. CDR3 loop: CASSFQRTPREKLFF. CDR3 DNA: TGTGCCAGCAGCTTCCAACGAACCCCGCGCGAAAAACTGTTTTTT.

V gene TRBV7-8 combines with J gene TRBJ1-5; D gene ambiguous. The CDR3 runs to 12 residues. V lost 1 base and J lost 7, with 5 bases in between. CDR1 and CDR2 (germline): SGHVS, FQNEAQ. DNA of the CDR3: TGTGCCAGCAGCTTAGGTCTCCAGCCCCAGCATTTT. This gives the protein CASSLGLQPQHF.

In its sample, this clone was seen a few times. The rearrangement joins TRBV6-5 to TRBJ1-2, with 10 positions matching TRBD1. The CDR3 sequence is 14 residues long. Germline lookup yields CDR1 MNHEY and CDR2 SVGAGI. The V gene end was trimmed by 5 bases and the J gene end by 6 bases; junction bases not matched to a gene: 6. CDR3 bases: TGTGCCAGCAGTCACGGACAGGGGGGGAATGGCTACACCTTC. Translated: CASSHGQGGNGYTF.

The gene calls are TRBV18 and TRBJ1-5; D is uncertain. Trimming pared 6 bases from V and 4 bases from J, leaving 7 bases between. From germline, CDR1 is KGHSH and CDR2 LQKENI. The CDR3 is made up of 12 amino acids. CDR3 loop: CASSQYNQPQHF. DNA for the CDR3: TGTGCCAGCTCCCAATATAATCAGCCCCAGCATTTT. The variable domain in full, with the rest retrieved from reference TRBV18 and TRBJ1-5, is NAGVMQNPRHLVRRRGQEARLRCSPMKGHSHVYWYRQLPEEGLKFMVYLQKENIIDESGMPKERFSAEFPKEGPSILRIQQVVRGDSAAYFCASSQYNQPQHFGDGTRLSIL.

This clone has a single count. The chain joins TRBV29-1 to TRBJ2-3, with unresolved D. V was trimmed by 5 bases and J by 0 bases, leaving 9 bases between them. Looked up from germline, CDR1 is SQVTM and CDR2 is ANQGSEA. This CDR3 comprises 13 residues. The CDR3 loop is CSVFVGSTDTQYF. For the CDR3, the DNA is TGCAGCGTTTTTGTGGGGAGCACAGATACGCAGTATTTT.

V is TRBV3-1 (or the pseudogene TRBV3-2) and J is TRBJ2-7; D tentatively fits TRBD1 or TRBD2 (5 bases each). CDR3 size: 14 residues. Trimming cost V 6 bases and J 3 bases, with 15 bases left between them. The germline gives CDR1 LGHDT, CDR2 YNNKEL (reference sequence). The CDR3: CASSDGTARYEQYF. As DNA, the CDR3 is TGTGCCAGCAGTGACGGGACGGCACGCTACGAGCAGTACTTC.

The chain links TRBV5-1 to TRBJ1-2, with D maybe TRBD1 (6 bases). With 1 base removed from V and 1 base from J, the gap between germline ends came to 14 bases. This CDR3 has 16 residues. Germline loops: CDR1 SGHRS, CDR2 YFSETQ. The CDR3 DNA reads as TGCGCCAGCAGCTTGCAGGCAGGGGATTTTAACTATGGCTACACCTTC. It yields the protein CASSLQAGDFNYGYTF.

The chain recombines TRBV10-2 with TRBJ2-3; 8 bases are a match to TRBD2. Per the germline V gene, CDR1 is WSHSY and CDR2 is SAAADI. Trimming cost V 7 bases and J 5 bases; bases outside gene matches: 8. This CDR3 spans 14 amino acids. CDR3 in amino acids: CASNQAGDGDTQYF. CDR3 in DNA: TGCGCCAGCAATCAAGCGGGAGATGGAGATACGCAGTATTTT.

This chain connects TRBV27 to TRBJ1-1, with D perhaps TRBD1 (5 bases). The CDR3 is made up of 17 amino acids. Per germline, CDR1 MNHEY and CDR2 SMNVEV (reference sequence). V dropped 10 bases and J dropped 5 bases, with 29 bases sitting between them. The CDR3 loop reads CATSLVLGNRKGTEAFF. The CDR3, as DNA: TGTGCCACATCGCTGGTTCTAGGGAACAGGAAGGGGACTGAAGCTTTCTTT.

The chain employs TRBV9 and TRBJ2-2, with 8 positions matching TRBD2. This CDR3 has 16 residues. Germline V gene sequence: CDR1 SGDLS, CDR2 YYNGEE. Trimming cost V 4 bases and J 4 bases; bases outside gene matches: 9. The CDR3 loop reads CASSKYLAGITGELFF. CDR3 in DNA: TGTGCCAGCAGCAAATACTTAGCGGGGATCACCGGGGAGCTGTTTTTT. Drawing the rest from reference TRBV9 and TRBJ2-2, the complete variable domain is DSGVTQTPKHLITATGQRVTLRCSPRSGDLSVYWYQQSLDQGLQFLIQYYNGEERAKGNILERFSAQQFPDLHSELNLSSLELGDSALYFCASSKYLAGITGELFFGEGSRLTVL.